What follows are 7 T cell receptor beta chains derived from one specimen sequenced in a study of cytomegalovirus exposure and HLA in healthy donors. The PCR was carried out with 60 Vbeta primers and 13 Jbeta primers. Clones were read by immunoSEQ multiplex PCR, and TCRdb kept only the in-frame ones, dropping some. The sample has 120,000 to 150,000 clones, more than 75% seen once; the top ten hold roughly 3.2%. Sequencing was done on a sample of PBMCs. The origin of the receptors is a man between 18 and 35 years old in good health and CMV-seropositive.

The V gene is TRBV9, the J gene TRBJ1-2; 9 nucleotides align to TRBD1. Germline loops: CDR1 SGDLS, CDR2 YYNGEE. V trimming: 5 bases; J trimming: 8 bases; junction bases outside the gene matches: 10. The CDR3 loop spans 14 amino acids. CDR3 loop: CASSNPGTGRGYTF. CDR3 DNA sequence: TGTGCCAGCAGTAACCCCGGGACAGGGCGCGGCTACACCTTC.

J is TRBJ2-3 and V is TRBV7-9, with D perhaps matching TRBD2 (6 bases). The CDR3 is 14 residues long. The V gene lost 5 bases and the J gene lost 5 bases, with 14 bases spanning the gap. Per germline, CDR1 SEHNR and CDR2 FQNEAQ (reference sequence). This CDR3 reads CASSLAEGRDTQYF. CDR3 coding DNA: TGTGCCAGCAGCCTGGCGGAGGGTCGAGATACGCAGTATTTT.

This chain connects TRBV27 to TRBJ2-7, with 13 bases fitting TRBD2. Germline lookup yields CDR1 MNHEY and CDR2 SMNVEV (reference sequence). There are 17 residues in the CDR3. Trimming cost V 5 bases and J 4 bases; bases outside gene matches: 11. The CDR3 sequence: CASSQFGGLAGYYEQYF. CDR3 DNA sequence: TGTGCCAGCAGTCAGTTTGGGGGACTAGCGGGATATTACGAGCAGTACTTC.

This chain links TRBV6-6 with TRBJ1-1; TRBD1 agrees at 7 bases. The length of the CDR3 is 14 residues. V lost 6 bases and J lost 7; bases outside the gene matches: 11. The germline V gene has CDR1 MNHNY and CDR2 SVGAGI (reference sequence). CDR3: CASRHSTGLDEAFF. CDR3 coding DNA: TGTGCCAGCAGACACTCGACAGGGTTGGATGAAGCTTTCTTT.

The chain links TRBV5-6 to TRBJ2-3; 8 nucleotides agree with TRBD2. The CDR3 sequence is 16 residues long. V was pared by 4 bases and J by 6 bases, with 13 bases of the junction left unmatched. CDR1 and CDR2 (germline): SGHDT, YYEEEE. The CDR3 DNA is TGTGCCAGCAGCCTTGTTCTAGCGGGTGCCTCCGATACGCAGTATTTT. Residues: CASSLVLAGASDTQYF.

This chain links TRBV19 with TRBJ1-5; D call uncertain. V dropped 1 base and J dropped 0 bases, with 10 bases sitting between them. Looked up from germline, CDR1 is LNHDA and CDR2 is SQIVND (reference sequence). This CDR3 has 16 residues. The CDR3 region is CASSIGSYYSNQPQHF. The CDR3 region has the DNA TGTGCCAGTAGTATAGGGAGCTATTATAGCAATCAGCCCCAGCATTTT.

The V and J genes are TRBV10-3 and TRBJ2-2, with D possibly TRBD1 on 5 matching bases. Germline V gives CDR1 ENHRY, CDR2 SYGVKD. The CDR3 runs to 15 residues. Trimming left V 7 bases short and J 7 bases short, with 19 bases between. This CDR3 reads CAINEQGPPIGELFF. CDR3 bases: TGTGCCATCAACGAGCAGGGTCCCCCAATCGGGGAGCTGTTTTTT.